One and the same sample provided the 28 T cell receptor beta chains below, sequenced in a study of glioma-infiltrating T cells. Using RNA template, CDR3s of TCR alpha and beta were amplified with iRepertoire arm-PCR. TCRdb reanalysed the multiplex PCR reads using MiXCR and keeps one entry per CDR3 protein. The sample shows roughly 200,000 distinct CDR3 sequences, about 32% of them seen only once. Sequences were obtained from glioma tissue, nonneoplastic brain tissue, or PBMCs (not recorded which). The receptors come from a human donor with low-grade glioma or glioblastoma, undergoing nonglioma brain surgery, or in good health (not recorded which).

Concerning this clonotype itself: Its ends do not fully match the called genes, so a read error is possible. The chain employs TRBV27 and TRBJ2-3; tentatively, D is TRBD2 (6 bases). The CDR3 length is 14 residues. Germline CDR1 is MNHEY and CDR2 is SMNVEV (reference sequence). DNA for the CDR3: TGTTCCAGCAAACTAGCTGTAGGTACGCGATCGCAGTATTTT. Translation: CSSKLAVGTRSQYF.

A word on this clonotype: Mismatch with germline at one junction end may stem from a read error. The chain has TRBV27 and TRBJ2-7; D unclear. This CDR3 spans 13 amino acids. Germline CDR1 MNHEY, CDR2 SMNVEV (reference sequence). CDR3 coding DNA: TGTGCCGGCAGTTATAACCCGACGGGTGAACAGTACTTC. Amino acids: CAGSYNPTGEQYF.

This clonotype was seen repeatedly, ten times or more. This chain connects TRBV20-1 to TRBJ2-7, with D perhaps TRBD2 (6 bases). The CDR3 length is 13 residues. V was pared by 2 bases and J by 2 bases, with 10 bases between. CDR1 and CDR2 (germline): DFQATT, SNEGSKA (reference sequence). The CDR3 reads CSARRTNPYEQYF. In nucleotides, the CDR3 is TGCAGTGCTAGAAGGACTAACCCCTACGAGCAGTACTTC.

This clonotype has a count of ten or more. This rearrangement joins TRBV5-1 to TRBJ1-6, with D perhaps TRBD1 (6 bases). This CDR3 region has 16 residues. Trimming pared 0 bases from V and 6 bases from J, leaving 13 bases between. Germline assignment: CDR1 SGHRS and CDR2 YFSETQ. The CDR3 here is CASSLAPGHTNSPLHF. In nucleotides, the CDR3 is TGCGCCAGCAGCTTGGCCCCGGGACATACTAATTCACCCCTCCACTTT.

A few counts support this clonotype. This chain joins TRBV12-5 and TRBJ2-1; D gene unclear. CDR3 length: 12 residues. Germline V lookup: CDR1 LGHNT, CDR2 FRNRAP. V shed 1 base and J shed 7 bases, with 5 bases lying between them. Written as DNA, the CDR3 is TGTGCTAGTGGTTTGGGGAAGAATGAGCAGTTCTTC. Translation gives CASGLGKNEQFF.

This clonotype was detected only a few times. The rearrangement uses TRBV5-1 and TRBJ2-1; 8 bases fit TRBD2. The CDR3 spans 16 residues. Per germline, CDR1 SGHRS and CDR2 YFSETQ. With 4 bases clipped from V and 3 bases from J, the junction kept 9 bases outside the gene matches. The CDR3 region is CASSHPSSGLYNEQFF. The CDR3 coding sequence is TGCGCCAGCAGCCACCCCTCTAGCGGGCTCTACAATGAGCAGTTCTTC.

The CDR3 loop is CASKRTDSYEQYF. CDR3 bases: TGTGCCAGTAAAAGGACAGACTCCTACGAGCAGTACTTC. V is TRBV19 and J is TRBJ2-7; the D gene is possibly TRBD1 (6 bases). Germline V lookup: CDR1 LNHDA, CDR2 SQIVND (reference sequence). The CDR3 spans 13 residues. The germline V and J ends were trimmed by 7 bases and 0 bases, with 10 bases remaining between them.

This clonotype appeared many times. One end of the junction does not line up with germline, which may come from a read error. V and J are TRBV6-2 or TRBV6-3 and TRBJ2-7, with D possibly being TRBD1 (6 bases). The CDR3 covers 19 residues. Per the germline V gene, CDR1 is MNHEY and CDR2 is SVGEGT. The CDR3 region is CASSSGQLDPISYSSEQYF. The CDR3 DNA sequence: TGTGCCAGCAGTTCGGGACAACTTGACCCCATATCGTACTCCTCCGAGCAGTACTTC.

This clonotype has at least ten counts. The chain combines TRBV10-3 with TRBJ1-2; D uncertain. Trimming took off 3 bases at V and 2 bases at J, with 4 bases between the two ends. CDR3 length: 12 amino acids. Germline values: CDR1 ENHRY, CDR2 SYGVKD. CDR3 nucleotides: TGTGCCATCAGTGATACCAACTATGGCTACACCTTC. Amino acids: CAISDTNYGYTF.

This clonotype was seen at least ten times. This chain uses TRBV4-2 with TRBJ2-7; no reliable D call. This CDR3 spans 14 amino acids. Germline assignment: CDR1 LGHNA and CDR2 YNFKEQ. V was trimmed by 0 bases and J by 3 bases, leaving 9 bases between them. CDR3 sequence reads: CASSQDIDFYEQYF. CDR3 nucleotide sequence: TGTGCCAGCAGCCAAGATATTGACTTCTACGAGCAGTACTTC.

In its sample, this clonotype was seen many times. This chain connects TRBV7-2 to TRBJ2-7; 7 bases align to TRBD1. The germline gives CDR1 SGHTA, CDR2 FQGNSA. CDR3 length: 13 amino acids. The junction had 8 bases not matched to a gene; V was cut back by 5 bases and J by 7 bases. CDR3 sequence: CASSPETGREQYF. DNA of the CDR3: TGTGCCAGCAGCCCCGAGACAGGGCGGGAGCAGTACTTC.

Comments on this clonotype: Germline is not matched at one junction end, which may reflect a read error. In DNA, the CDR3 is TGTGCCTGCAGCACCCATAGTGGAGATACGCAGTATTTT. It translates to CACSTHSGDTQYF. The V gene is TRBV9, the J gene TRBJ2-3, with no clear D. The CDR3 length is 13 residues. The germline CDR1 and CDR2 sequences are SGDLS and YYNGEE.

This clonotype was observed at least ten times. V gene TRBV27 combines with J gene TRBJ2-7; D might be TRBD1 (6 bases). The CDR3 has 14 residues. Germline V gene sequence: CDR1 MNHEY, CDR2 SMNVEV (reference sequence). V lost 8 bases and J 3 bases, leaving 17 bases between the germline ends. The CDR3 DNA is TGTGCCAGCTCCCTGGGGGCGAACGGCTACGAGCAGTACTTC. The encoded protein is CASSLGANGYEQYF.

The chain has TRBV18 and TRBJ1-2; D is uncertain. Trimming pared 3 bases from V and 2 bases from J, leaving 10 bases between. Germline CDR1 KGHSH, CDR2 LQKENI. The CDR3 totals 14 residues. The CDR3 DNA reads as TGTGCCAGCTCACCCCAGGCTGAAAACTATGGCTACACCTTC. The encoded protein is CASSPQAENYGYTF.

This clonotype was detected only a few times. V and J are TRBV6-6 and TRBJ2-2; 7 bases match TRBD2. The V gene's germline CDR1 is MNHNY and CDR2 SVGAGI (reference sequence). Trimming took 0 bases from V and 6 from J; bases not matched to a gene: 13. The CDR3 totals 18 residues. The CDR3 sequence is CASSYSKGPAGYPGELFF. CDR3 sequence (DNA): TGTGCCAGCAGTTACTCGAAGGGTCCAGCGGGATACCCCGGGGAGCTGTTTTTT.

About this clonotype itself: At one end the junction does not follow the germline gene, possibly because of a read error. The J gene is TRBJ2-1, the V gene TRBV14, with unresolved D. This CDR3 comprises 13 residues. In germline, CDR1 is SGHDN, CDR2 FVKESK. CDR3 in DNA: TGTGCCAGCAGCCAAGGGCCCAACAATGAGAAGTTCTTC. This sequence encodes CASSQGPNNEKFF.

This clonotype occurred a few times. A much larger clone lies one base from this, so it may be a read error. The rearrangement joins TRBV7-6 to TRBJ1-3; D not certain. V lost 4 bases, J lost 10 bases, and 14 bases lay in between. This CDR3 comprises 13 residues. In germline, CDR1 is SGHVS, CDR2 FNYEAQ. The CDR3 sequence is CASSSGAARTIYF. CDR3 coding DNA: TGTGCCAGCAGCTCAGGTGCGGCCAGAACCATATATTTT.

The chain employs TRBV4-3 and TRBJ2-1, with 11 bases aligning to TRBD2. V trimming: 1 base; J trimming: 5 bases; junction bases outside the gene matches: 4. Germline V gene sequence: CDR1 LGHNA, CDR2 YSLEER. The CDR3 is 16 residues long. The CDR3 bases are TGCGCCAGCAGCCAAGTACTAGCGGGGGAAGACAATGAGCAGTTCTTC. Translating gives CASSQVLAGEDNEQFF.

V is TRBV19 and J is TRBJ2-7; no firm D call. Per germline, CDR1 LNHDA and CDR2 SQIVND (reference sequence). This CDR3 region has 11 residues. V lost 4 bases and J 5 bases, leaving 6 bases between the germline ends. CDR3 amino acids: CASSNLDEQYF. The CDR3 coding sequence is TGTGCCAGTAGTAACCTCGACGAGCAGTACTTC.

Ten or more counts support this clonotype. The chain uses TRBV2 and TRBJ2-1; perhaps TRBD2 as D (5 bases). Per germline, CDR1 SNHLY and CDR2 FYNNEI. This CDR3 comprises 14 residues. Trimming shortened V by 4 bases and J by 7 bases, and 14 bases separated the two germline ends. The DNA of the CDR3 is TGTGCCAGCAGTGGAAAAACTTCGGGGAATGAGCAGTTCTTC. Residues: CASSGKTSGNEQFF. Full variable domain (outside the CDR3, taken from reference TRBV2 and TRBJ2-1): EPEVTQTPSHQVTQMGQEVILRCVPISNHLYFYWYRQILGQKVEFLVSFYNNEISEKSEIFDDQFSVERPDGSNFTLKIRSTKLEDSAMYFCASSGKTSGNEQFFGPGTRLTVL.

Comment on this clonotype: This could be a read error, since a much larger clone is one nucleotide away. J is TRBJ2-7 and V is TRBV29-1, with D perhaps matching TRBD2 (6 bases). This CDR3 is 14 amino acids long. Trimming took 4 bases from V and 0 from J, leaving 13 bases between them. Germline V lookup: CDR1 SQVTM, CDR2 ANQGSEA. The CDR3 coding sequence is TGCAGCGTTGGAGGATCGGACTACTCCTACGAGCAGTACTTC. Amino acids: CSVGGSDYSYEQYF.

This clonotype was detected many times. The V and J genes are TRBV15 and TRBJ2-5; 11 nucleotides align to TRBD2. There are 15 residues in the CDR3. Germline-derived CDR1 and CDR2 are LNHNV and YYDKDF (reference sequence). The V and J ends lost 11 bases and 5 bases, in that order; junction bases with no gene match: 13. CDR3 sequence reads: CAFPHLLAGVETQYF. CDR3 coding DNA: TGTGCCTTTCCCCATTTACTAGCGGGAGTGGAGACCCAGTACTTC.

Details on this clonotype: A much bigger clone sits one base away, suggesting this may be a read error. The rearrangement links TRBV7-2 to TRBJ2-5; 8 positions match TRBD2. The CDR3 spans 16 residues. CDR1 is SGHTA, CDR2 FQGNSA, per germline. Germline trimming cut 5 bases from V and 3 bases from J; bases unmatched to any gene: 11. CDR3 coding DNA: TGTGCCAGCAGCCCCGGGAATAGCGGGACGAAAGAGACCCAGTACTTC. Amino acids: CASSPGNSGTKETQYF.

This clonotype was found many times. The rearrangement joins TRBV7-8 to TRBJ2-1, with TRBD2 matching over 8 bases. The CDR3 runs to 14 residues. In germline, CDR1 is SGHVS, CDR2 FQNEAQ. V was clipped by 5 bases and J by 2 bases; unmatched bases: 2. CDR3 protein: CASSMGLAYNEQFF. In DNA, the CDR3 is TGTGCCAGCAGCATGGGACTAGCCTACAATGAGCAGTTCTTC.

At least ten counts were recorded for this clonotype. This chain joins TRBV28 and TRBJ2-7, with D unclear. Between the trimmed V and J ends, which lost 3 bases and 0 bases, there was a span of 9 bases. CDR1 is MDHEN, CDR2 SYDVKM, per germline. The CDR3 is made up of 14 amino acids. For the CDR3, the DNA is TGTGCCAGCAGTTTCGTCACCGTCTCCTACGAGCAGTACTTC. This translates into CASSFVTVSYEQYF.

With regard to this clonotype: One base away lies a much larger clone, so this may be a sequencing read error. The chain carries TRBV27 and TRBJ1-2; D not certain. Germline V gives CDR1 MNHEY, CDR2 SMNVEV (reference sequence). This CDR3 has 13 amino acids. CDR3 DNA: TGTGACAGTAGTCCCGGGGTTTACTATGGCTACACCTTC. Protein: CDSSPGVYYGYTF.

On this clonotype itself: A read error is possible here, since a much larger clone lies one base away. This rearrangement joins TRBV7-2 to TRBJ2-7; 10 bases are shared with TRBD2. CDR1 is SGHTA, CDR2 FQGNSA, per germline. Losses at the gene ends were 5 bases for V and 7 bases for J; bases not matched to a gene: 11. This CDR3 is built from 15 residues. CDR3 bases: TGTGCCAGCAGCGAAGGACTAGCGGTAGGAGGGGAGCAGTACTTC. Amino acids: CASSEGLAVGGEQYF.

At least ten counts were recorded for this clonotype. The chain employs TRBV12-5 and TRBJ1-5; D is ambiguous. The CDR3 contains 12 residues. Germline CDR1 is LGHNT and CDR2 is FRNRAP. V shed 3 bases and J shed 4 bases, with 4 bases lying between them. CDR3 protein: CASGFSNQPQHF. The CDR3 coding sequence is TGTGCTAGTGGTTTTTCTAATCAGCCCCAGCATTTT.